Described below is a single T cell receptor beta chain sequence and its context. Sequencing was performed with immunoSEQ multiplex PCR; in TCRdb, only in-frame clones are kept and a portion is missing. This table holds approximately 130,000 clones, around four fifths found once. This sample is drawn from a study of blood T cell repertoires in COVID-19. Sequencing input: peripheral blood. The source is a human donor in a cohort sampled during active COVID-19.

For the CDR3, the DNA is TGTGCCAGCTGGGCAGGGGCTTCCGAGCAGTACTTC. It is translated as CASWAGASEQYF. The V call is TRBV2, the J call TRBJ2-7; D is possibly TRBD1 (6 bases). The V end lost 8 bases, the J end lost 6 bases, and 14 bases lay between the germline ends. Germline V gene lookup returns CDR1 SNHLY and CDR2 FYNNEI. The CDR3 consists of 12 residues. Full variable domain (rest looked up from reference TRBV2 and TRBJ2-7): EPEVTQTPSHQVTQMGQEVILRCVPISNHLYFYWYRQILGQKVEFLVSFYNNEISEKSEIFDDQFSVERPDGSNFTLKIRSTKLEDSAMYFCASWAGASEQYFGPGTRLTVT.